This TCR beta chain appears in the sequencing data of a study of T cells in narcolepsy. Trimming stripped 3 bases from V and 3 bases from J, with 16 bases between. This CDR3 spans 16 amino acids. Germline V gene data show CDR1 as SGHTA and CDR2 as FQGNSA. A word on this clone: Its antigen is unidentified.

Here immunoSEQ multiplex PCR was the method, and the copy in TCRdb shows in-frame clones only, minus some. Altogether 20,000 to 30,000 clones are present, roughly 83% being singletons, with the ten largest covering approximately 0.7%. Study results and limitations: In some patient and control memory CD4+ samples, autoreactive clones were absent.

This chain connects TRBV7-2 to TRBJ2-3; a possible D gene is TRBD1 (5 bases). What was sequenced was CD45RA- memory CD4+ T cells from PBMCs. The receptor comes from a human donor with narcolepsy. The CDR3 sequence: CASSLQGQGPTDTQYF. As DNA, the CDR3 is TGTGCCAGCAGCTTGCAGGGCCAGGGCCCTACAGATACGCAGTATTTT.